These T cell receptor beta chains were read from a single sample in a study of blood T cell repertoires in COVID-19. The table came from immunoSEQ multiplex PCR; TCRdb's copy has only in-frame clones and leaves some out. Of fewer than 250,000 clones listed, under 90% are singletons. The sample comprised peripheral blood. The receptors come from a man in his fifties or sixties with acute or convalescent COVID-19. CDR3s include the opening cysteine and the closing phenylalanine or tryptophan. A D gene is named only where the DNA matches it firmly. Some rows have no size entry. The others give once, few or many, or a class for an expanded clone.

>TRBD1|-|15|TRBJ1-2|TRBV7-2
CASSVDRGQGYGYTF
TGTGCCAGCAGCGTCGACAGGGGGCAGGGCTATGGCTACACCTTC
>-|once|13|TRBJ2-3|TRBV7-3
CASSSRITDTQYF
TGTGCCAGCAGCTCCAGGATCACAGATACGCAGTATTTT
>TRBD1|-|18|TRBJ1-5|TRBV7-8
CASSPGEDRGPMGQPQHF
TGTGCCAGCAGCCCCGGGGAGGACAGGGGGCCCATGGGTCAGCCCCAGCATTTT
>TRBD2|few|16|TRBJ2-1|TRBV5-1
CASSLADGRVGNEQFF
TGCGCCAGCAGCTTGGCCGACGGGAGGGTGGGCAATGAGCAGTTCTTC
>TRBD2|-|17|TRBJ2-1|TRBV9
CASSEERETSYYNEQFF
TGTGCCAGCAGCGAGGAGCGGGAGACCTCTTACTACAATGAGCAGTTCTTC
>-|-|12|TRBJ1-6|TRBV6-5
CASSPGDSPLHF
TGTGCCAGCAGCCCCGGGGATTCACCCCTCCACTTT
>-|-|15|TRBJ2-6|TRBV6-5
CASSYGLSGANVLTF
TGTGCCAGCAGTTACGGCCTCTCTGGGGCCAACGTCCTGACTTTC
>-|-|17|TRBJ2-1|TRBV30
CAWSFSRVLGSYNEQFF
TGTGCCTGGAGCTTTTCGAGGGTTTTGGGCTCCTACAATGAGCAGTTCTTC
>TRBD1|-|15|TRBJ2-1|TRBV27
CASSSTGGYLNEQFF
TGTGCCAGCAGTTCGACAGGGGGCTACCTCAATGAGCAGTTCTTC
>TRBD1|-|14|TRBJ2-5|TRBV9
CASSVGTVQETQYF
TGTGCCAGCAGCGTTGGGACAGTTCAAGAGACCCAGTACTTC
>-|-|16|TRBJ2-1|TRBV6-4
CASSEAGVKSYNEQFF
TGTGCCAGCAGTGAAGCCGGTGTCAAGAGCTACAATGAGCAGTTCTTC